The 23 T cell receptor beta chains presented below share a single source sample, sequenced in a study of tumor-infiltrating lymphocytes in localized non-small cell lung cancer. Repertoires were generated with immunoSEQ multiplex PCR, while TCRdb's copy carries only in-frame clones and drops some. The data hold more than 15,000 clones, with approximately 70% observed a single time. Material: lung tumor tissue. The receptors were gathered from a human donor with non-small cell lung cancer.

V and J are TRBV27 and TRBJ1-6; tentative D call: TRBD1 (6 bases). The V gene lost 8 bases and the J gene lost 12 bases, with 17 bases spanning the gap. CDR1 is MNHEY, CDR2 SMNVEV, per germline (reference sequence). This CDR3 has 13 residues. As DNA, the CDR3 is TGTGCCAGCGTCCAACAGGGTTTTAGACCCCTCCACTTT. Its translation is CASVQQGFRPLHF.

This clone was observed a single time. This sequence joins TRBV11-2 and TRBJ2-1; D ambiguous. V was pared by 0 bases and J by 6 bases, with 9 bases between. CDR3 size: 14 residues. Germline CDR1 and CDR2: SGHAT and FQNNGV. CDR3 coding DNA: TGTGCCAGCAGCTTAGATTCGTGGGGCAATGAGCAGTTCTTC. This gives the protein CASSLDSWGNEQFF.

This sequence joins TRBV6-5 and TRBJ2-5, with 7 bases fitting TRBD2. V shed 0 bases, J shed 7 bases, and the junction held 8 bases outside the gene matches. CDR1 MNHEY and CDR2 SVGAGI come from the germline V gene. The CDR3 sequence is 15 residues long. The CDR3 spells CASSYSLAGEGTQYF. The DNA for the CDR3 is TGTGCCAGCAGTTACTCGTTGGCGGGAGAGGGGACCCAGTACTTC.

This clone was observed a single time. The J gene is TRBJ1-3, the V gene TRBV28; D gene unclear. Trimming took 2 bases from V and 2 from J, leaving 13 bases between them. The germline CDR1 and CDR2 sequences are MDHEN and SYDVKM. The CDR3 covers 16 residues. The CDR3 loop is CASSLIVGNTGNTIYF. In DNA form, the CDR3 reads TGTGCCAGCAGTTTAATTGTCGGAAACACTGGAAACACCATATATTTT. The full variable domain, its missing parts supplied by reference TRBV28 and TRBJ1-3, is DVKVTQSSRYLVKRTGEKVFLECVQDMDHENMFWYRQDPGLGLRLIYFSYDVKMKEKGDIPEGYSVSREKKERFSLILESASTNQTSMYLCASSLIVGNTGNTIYFGEGSWLTVV.

The V gene is TRBV6-6, the J gene TRBJ1-1, with D possibly being TRBD1 (5 bases). This CDR3 has 14 residues. Trimming cost V 8 bases and J 0 bases, with 13 bases left between them. Germline V gene lookup returns CDR1 MNHNY and CDR2 SVGAGI (reference sequence). The CDR3 loop reads CASSWGGMNTEAFF. The CDR3 coding sequence is TGTGCCAGCTCCTGGGGCGGCATGAACACTGAAGCTTTCTTT.

This clone is large by share. The chain couples TRBV7-9 to TRBJ1-5; D is ambiguous. V was shortened by 8 bases and J by 8 bases, with 7 bases between the two germline ends. Germline CDR1 reads SEHNR; CDR2 reads FQNEAQ (reference sequence). The CDR3 is made up of 10 amino acids. The CDR3 reads CASDEEPQHF. CDR3 nucleotides: TGTGCCAGCGACGAGGAGCCCCAGCATTTT.

The chain joins TRBV18 to TRBJ1-5; D gene unclear. The germline V and J ends were trimmed by 2 bases and 4 bases, with 6 bases remaining between them. This CDR3 contains 13 residues. The V gene's germline CDR1 is KGHSH and CDR2 LQKENI. The CDR3 spells CASSPGPNQPQHF. In DNA form, the CDR3 reads TGTGCCAGCTCACCAGGGCCAAATCAGCCCCAGCATTTT.

The chain uses TRBV19 and TRBJ2-5; the D gene is possibly TRBD2 (7 bases). CDR3 length equals 17 residues. Looked up from germline, CDR1 is LNHDA and CDR2 is SQIVND (reference sequence). V was pared by 5 bases and J by 4 bases, with 23 bases between. CDR3 residues: CASSVVGTTGGLETQYF. The CDR3 DNA reads as TGTGCCAGTAGTGTTGTCGGGACAACGGGGGGTCTAGAGACCCAGTACTTC.

The chain couples TRBV6-1 to TRBJ1-2; a weak D match, TRBD1 (6 bases). Germline CDR1 reads MNHNS; CDR2 reads SASEGT. The germline V and J ends were trimmed by 6 bases and 4 bases, with 15 bases remaining between them. The CDR3 consists of 14 residues. In DNA form, the CDR3 reads TGTGCCAGCAGCCCCAGGGGTTCGGGCTATGGCTACACCTTC. It translates to CASSPRGSGYGYTF.

V usage is TRBV19 and J usage is TRBJ1-1; D gene unclear. In germline, CDR1 is LNHDA, CDR2 SQIVND (reference sequence). V was cut by 3 bases and J by 1 base, with 9 bases left in between. This CDR3 is built from 14 residues. CDR3 in amino acids: CASSMVTTNTEAFF. The DNA for the CDR3 is TGTGCCAGTAGTATGGTTACAACGAACACTGAAGCTTTCTTT.

This clone was recorded once. This chain connects TRBV29-1 to TRBJ1-3; D is uncertain. The CDR3 sequence is 14 residues long. Germline values: CDR1 SQVTM, CDR2 ANQGSEA. Trimming stripped 6 bases from V and 1 base from J, with 13 bases between. CDR3 protein: CSVLRGTSGNTIYF. DNA of the CDR3: TGCAGCGTCCTCCGGGGAACGTCTGGAAACACCATATATTTT.

This clone was observed a few times. Other DNA sequences in this specimen translate into the identical CDR3. V is TRBV6-6 and J is TRBJ2-1; D ambiguous. Looked up from germline, CDR1 is MNHNY and CDR2 is SVGAGI (reference sequence). The CDR3 spans 13 residues. Deletions cut 6 bases from V and 0 bases from J, with 6 bases between. CDR3 in DNA: TGTGCCAGCAGCCGCGACTCCTACAATGAGCAGTTCTTC. It yields the protein CASSRDSYNEQFF.

V is TRBV11-2 and J is TRBJ2-5, with D possibly matching TRBD1 (7 bases). CDR1 SGHAT and CDR2 FQNNGV come from the germline V gene. The V end was cut by 0 bases, the J end by 4 bases, with 15 bases between. The CDR3 has 16 residues. The CDR3 DNA follows: TGTGCCAGCAGCTTAGATAGGGAGGCAGGGGGAGAGACCCAGTACTTC. Translation gives CASSLDREAGGETQYF.

This clone has only a few counts. This chain connects TRBV7-2 to TRBJ2-1; 7 bases are shared with TRBD2. Trimming took 7 bases from V and 10 from J; bases not matched to a gene: 13. Germline CDR1 reads SGHTA; CDR2 reads FQGNSA. CDR3 size: 14 residues. The CDR3 nucleotides are TGTGCCAGCACCCCCGGGACTACCTACAGGGAGCAGTTCTTC. This gives the protein CASTPGTTYREQFF. The full variable domain, its missing parts supplied by reference TRBV7-2 and TRBJ2-1, is GAGVSQSPSNKVTEKGKDVELRCDPISGHTALYWYRQSLGQGLEFLIYFQGNSAPDKSGLPSDRFSAERTGGSVSTLTIQRTQQEDSAVYLCASTPGTTYREQFFGPGTRLTVL.

This chain links TRBV4-3 with TRBJ1-4; a weak D match, TRBD1 (6 bases). V was shortened by 3 bases and J by 8 bases, with 16 bases between the two germline ends. Germline assignment: CDR1 LGHNA and CDR2 YSLEER. This CDR3 is 15 amino acids long. This CDR3 reads CASSQNSRGREKLFF. CDR3 coding DNA: TGCGCCAGCAGCCAGAACAGCAGGGGTCGAGAAAAACTGTTTTTT.

This chain joins TRBV7-9 and TRBJ1-1; no clear D. V gave up 1 base and J gave up 7 bases, with 7 bases separating them. CDR3 length: 12 residues. The germline gives CDR1 SEHNR, CDR2 FQNEAQ (reference sequence). DNA of the CDR3: TGTGCCAGCAGCTTAGGAGGATATGAAGCTTTCTTT. This encodes CASSLGGYEAFF.

The J gene is TRBJ2-7, the V gene TRBV6-6; D not resolved. Germline V gene data show CDR1 as MNHNY and CDR2 as SVGAGI (reference sequence). The V and J ends lost 6 bases and 2 bases respectively, with 17 bases between them. The CDR3 consists of 15 residues. The CDR3 protein is CASSLQQVLTYEQYF. The CDR3 DNA reads as TGTGCCAGCAGCCTACAGCAAGTACTTACCTACGAGCAGTACTTC.

The chain joins TRBV29-1 to TRBJ1-1, with D hard to call. V was trimmed by 3 bases and J by 6 bases, leaving 14 bases between them. This CDR3 is 13 amino acids long. Germline CDR1 reads SQVTM; CDR2 reads ANQGSEA. The CDR3 coding sequence is TGCAGCGTTGAGTTAGGGCAGGCCGCTGAAGCTTTCTTT. It is translated as CSVELGQAAEAFF.

V and J are TRBV19 and TRBJ1-2; the D gene is possibly TRBD1 (5 bases). There are 15 residues in the CDR3. Looked up from germline, CDR1 is LNHDA and CDR2 is SQIVND (reference sequence). V gave up 7 bases and J gave up 0 bases, with 15 bases separating them. CDR3 residues: CASIRSGRTNYGYTF. CDR3 DNA sequence: TGTGCCAGTATTCGGTCGGGACGGACTAACTATGGCTACACCTTC.

This rearrangement joins TRBV23-1 to TRBJ2-1, with D possibly being TRBD2 (7 bases). TRBV23-1 is an ORF, and what it does is uncertain. Trimming stripped 8 bases from V and 2 bases from J, with 16 bases between. This CDR3 has 15 residues. CDR3 bases: TGCGCCAGCCTCAGGGCGGGGGCCGCCTACAATGAGCAGTTCTTC. It yields the protein CASLRAGAAYNEQFF.

The chain has TRBV2 and TRBJ2-3, with 10 bases lining up with TRBD2. V trimming: 0 bases; J trimming: 6 bases; junction bases outside the gene matches: 6. CDR1 is SNHLY and CDR2 is FYNNEI in the germline V gene. The CDR3 runs 16 residues. CDR3 amino acids: CASSEARAGGPDTQYF. CDR3 DNA sequence: TGTGCCAGCAGTGAAGCGCGAGCGGGGGGGCCTGATACGCAGTATTTT.

The chain couples TRBV14 to TRBJ2-7; 9 bases match TRBD1. The CDR3 is 16 amino acids. The V gene end was trimmed by 4 bases and the J gene end by 6 bases; junction bases not matched to a gene: 13. CDR1 and CDR2 (germline): SGHDN, FVKESK. In DNA form, the CDR3 reads TGTGCCAGCAGCCGCCTTACCGGGACAGGGAATGGCGAGCAGTACTTC. It codes for CASSRLTGTGNGEQYF.

The gene calls are TRBV7-2 and TRBJ2-5; perhaps D is TRBD1 or TRBD2 (5 bases each). Trimming shortened V by 4 bases and J by 2 bases, and 20 bases separated the two germline ends. This CDR3 contains 17 residues. From germline, CDR1 is SGHTA and CDR2 FQGNSA. The CDR3, as DNA: TGTGCCAGCAGCTCGGAACTAGGGACCGTATCACAAGAGACCCAGTACTTC. It yields the protein CASSSELGTVSQETQYF.